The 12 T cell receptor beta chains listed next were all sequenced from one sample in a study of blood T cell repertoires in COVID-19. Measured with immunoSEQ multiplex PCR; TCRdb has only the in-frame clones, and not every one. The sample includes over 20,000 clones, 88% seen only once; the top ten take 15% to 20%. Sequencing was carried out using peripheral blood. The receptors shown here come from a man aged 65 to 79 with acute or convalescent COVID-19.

CDR3 residues: CASSRGLAGGLQADEQFF. In DNA, the CDR3 is TGCGCCAGCAGCCGGGGACTAGCGGGAGGTCTCCAAGCCGATGAGCAGTTCTTC. The chain uses TRBV5-1 and TRBJ2-1; 15 bases agree with TRBD2. With V trimmed by 4 bases and J by 8 bases, 13 bases remained unmatched. CDR1 is SGHRS, CDR2 YFSETQ, per germline. CDR3 length: 18 amino acids.

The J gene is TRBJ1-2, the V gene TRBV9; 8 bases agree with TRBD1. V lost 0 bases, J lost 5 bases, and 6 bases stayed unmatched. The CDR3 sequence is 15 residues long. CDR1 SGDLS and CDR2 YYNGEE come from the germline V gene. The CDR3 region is CASSVAAGGEYGYTF. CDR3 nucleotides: TGTGCCAGCAGCGTAGCGGCAGGGGGCGAGTATGGCTACACCTTC. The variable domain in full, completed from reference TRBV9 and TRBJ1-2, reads DSGVTQTPKHLITATGQRVTLRCSPRSGDLSVYWYQQSLDQGLQFLIQYYNGEERAKGNILERFSAQQFPDLHSELNLSSLELGDSALYFCASSVAAGGEYGYTFGSGTRLTVV.

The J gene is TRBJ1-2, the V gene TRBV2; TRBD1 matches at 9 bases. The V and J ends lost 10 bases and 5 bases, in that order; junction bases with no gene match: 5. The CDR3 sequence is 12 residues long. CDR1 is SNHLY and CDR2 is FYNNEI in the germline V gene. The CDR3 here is CATGQGIYGYTF. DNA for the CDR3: TGTGCCACCGGACAGGGGATTTATGGCTACACCTTC. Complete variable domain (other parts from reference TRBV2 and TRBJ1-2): EPEVTQTPSHQVTQMGQEVILRCVPISNHLYFYWYRQILGQKVEFLVSFYNNEISEKSEIFDDQFSVERPDGSNFTLKIRSTKLEDSAMYFCATGQGIYGYTFGSGTRLTVV.

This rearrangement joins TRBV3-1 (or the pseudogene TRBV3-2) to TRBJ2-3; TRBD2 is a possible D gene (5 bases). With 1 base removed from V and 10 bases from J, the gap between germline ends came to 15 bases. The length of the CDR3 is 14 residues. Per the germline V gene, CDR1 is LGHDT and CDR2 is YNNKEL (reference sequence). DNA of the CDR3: TGTGCCAGCAGCCAAGTCCCGGACTCCATTCCGCAGTATTTT. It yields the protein CASSQVPDSIPQYF.

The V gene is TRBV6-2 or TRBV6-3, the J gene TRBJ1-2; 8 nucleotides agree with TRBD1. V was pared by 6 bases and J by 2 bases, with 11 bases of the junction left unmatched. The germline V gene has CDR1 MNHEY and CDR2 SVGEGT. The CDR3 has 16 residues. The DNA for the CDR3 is TGTGCCAGCAGCTCTACAGGGGGTAGGAACAACTATGGCTACACCTTC. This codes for CASSSTGGRNNYGYTF.

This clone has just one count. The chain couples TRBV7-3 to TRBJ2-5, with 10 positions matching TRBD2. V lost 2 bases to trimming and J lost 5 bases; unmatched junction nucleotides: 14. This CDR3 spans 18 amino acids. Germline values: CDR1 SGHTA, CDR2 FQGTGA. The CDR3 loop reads CASSLGISPSGGQETQYF. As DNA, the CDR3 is TGTGCCAGCAGCTTAGGGATCAGCCCTAGCGGGGGTCAGGAGACCCAGTACTTC.

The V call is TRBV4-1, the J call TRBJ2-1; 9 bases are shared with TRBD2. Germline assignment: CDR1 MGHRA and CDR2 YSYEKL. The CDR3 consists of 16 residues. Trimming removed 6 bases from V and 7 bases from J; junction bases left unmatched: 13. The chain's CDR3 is CASSPRFLAGPNEQFF. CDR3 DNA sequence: TGCGCCAGCAGTCCAAGATTTCTAGCGGGACCTAATGAGCAGTTCTTC.

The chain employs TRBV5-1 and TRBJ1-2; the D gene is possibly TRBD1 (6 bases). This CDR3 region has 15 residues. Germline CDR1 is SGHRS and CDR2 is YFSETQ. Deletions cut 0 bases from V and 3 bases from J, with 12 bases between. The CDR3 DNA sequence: TGCGCCAGCAGCTTGGCCAGGGGTGCGGACTATGGCTACACCTTC. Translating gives CASSLARGADYGYTF.

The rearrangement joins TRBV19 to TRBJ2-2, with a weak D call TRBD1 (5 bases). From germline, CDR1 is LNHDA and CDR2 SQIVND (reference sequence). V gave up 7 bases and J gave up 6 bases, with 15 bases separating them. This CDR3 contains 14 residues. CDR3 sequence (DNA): TGTGCCAGTAACTCCAGGGAATTCCCCGGGGAGCTGTTTTTT. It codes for CASNSREFPGELFF. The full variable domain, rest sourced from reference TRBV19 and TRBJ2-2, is DGGITQSPKYLFRKEGQNVTLSCEQNLNHDAMYWYRQDPGQGLRLIYYSQIVNDFQKGDIAEGYSVSREKKESFPLTVTSAQKNPTAFYLCASNSREFPGELFFGEGSRLTVL.

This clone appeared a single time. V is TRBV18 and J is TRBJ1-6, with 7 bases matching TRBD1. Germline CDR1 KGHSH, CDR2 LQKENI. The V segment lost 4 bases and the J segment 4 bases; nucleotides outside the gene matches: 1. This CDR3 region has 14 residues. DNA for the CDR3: TGTGCCAGCTCACGGGACAGATATAATTCACCCCTCCACTTT. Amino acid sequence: CASSRDRYNSPLHF.

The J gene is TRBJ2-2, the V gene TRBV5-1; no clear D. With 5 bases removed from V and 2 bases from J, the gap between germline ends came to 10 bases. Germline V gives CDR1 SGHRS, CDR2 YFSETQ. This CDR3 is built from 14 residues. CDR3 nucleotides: TGCGCCAGCAGGACGACACTTAACACCGGGGAGCTGTTTTTT. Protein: CASRTTLNTGELFF.

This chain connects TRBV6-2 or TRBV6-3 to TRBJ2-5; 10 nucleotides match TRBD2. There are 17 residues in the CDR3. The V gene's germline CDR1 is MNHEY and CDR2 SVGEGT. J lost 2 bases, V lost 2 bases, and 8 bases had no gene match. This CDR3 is CASSYLITSGNQETQYF. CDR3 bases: TGTGCCAGCAGTTACCTGATCACTAGCGGGAATCAAGAGACCCAGTACTTC.